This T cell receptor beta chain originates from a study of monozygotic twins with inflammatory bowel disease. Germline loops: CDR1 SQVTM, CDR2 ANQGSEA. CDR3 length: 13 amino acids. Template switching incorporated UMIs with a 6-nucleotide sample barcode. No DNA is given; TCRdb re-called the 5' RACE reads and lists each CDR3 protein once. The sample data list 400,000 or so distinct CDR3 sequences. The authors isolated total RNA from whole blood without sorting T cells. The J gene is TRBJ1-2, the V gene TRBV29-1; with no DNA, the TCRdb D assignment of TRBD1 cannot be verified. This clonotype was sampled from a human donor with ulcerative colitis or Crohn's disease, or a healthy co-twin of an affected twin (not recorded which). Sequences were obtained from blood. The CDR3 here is CSVDGQVMNGYTF.